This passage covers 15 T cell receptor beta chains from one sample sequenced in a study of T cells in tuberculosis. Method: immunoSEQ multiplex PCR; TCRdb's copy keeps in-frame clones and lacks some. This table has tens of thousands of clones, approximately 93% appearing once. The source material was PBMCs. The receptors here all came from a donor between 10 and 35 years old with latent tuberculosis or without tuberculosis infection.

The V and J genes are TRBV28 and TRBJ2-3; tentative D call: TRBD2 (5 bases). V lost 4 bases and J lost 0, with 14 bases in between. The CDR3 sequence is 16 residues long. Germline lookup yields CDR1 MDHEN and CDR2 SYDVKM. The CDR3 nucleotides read TGTGCCAGCAGTTCCTTGGAGCGGCCAAGCACAGATACGCAGTATTTT. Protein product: CASSSLERPSTDTQYF.

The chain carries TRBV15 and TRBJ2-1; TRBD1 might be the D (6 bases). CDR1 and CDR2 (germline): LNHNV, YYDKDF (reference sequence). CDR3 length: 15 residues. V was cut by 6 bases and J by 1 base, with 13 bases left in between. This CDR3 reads CATRSRQDSYNEQFF. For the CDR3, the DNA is TGTGCCACCAGGTCCAGACAGGATTCCTACAATGAGCAGTTCTTC.

In DNA, the CDR3 is TGTGCCAGCAGCCTCGAAGCCGCAAGCTCCTACGAGCAGTACTTC. Translating it yields CASSLEAASSYEQYF. The gene calls are TRBV6-5 and TRBJ2-7, with D unresolved. Germline loops: CDR1 MNHEY, CDR2 SVGAGI. The V end was cut by 6 bases, the J end by 0 bases, with 15 bases between. The length of the CDR3 is 15 residues.

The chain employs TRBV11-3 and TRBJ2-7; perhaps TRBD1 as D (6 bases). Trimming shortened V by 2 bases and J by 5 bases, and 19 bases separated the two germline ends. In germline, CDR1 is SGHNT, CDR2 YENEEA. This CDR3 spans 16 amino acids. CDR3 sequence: CASSLSGVRGIHEQYF. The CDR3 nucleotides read TGTGCCAGCAGCTTATCCGGCGTCAGGGGTATCCACGAGCAGTACTTC.

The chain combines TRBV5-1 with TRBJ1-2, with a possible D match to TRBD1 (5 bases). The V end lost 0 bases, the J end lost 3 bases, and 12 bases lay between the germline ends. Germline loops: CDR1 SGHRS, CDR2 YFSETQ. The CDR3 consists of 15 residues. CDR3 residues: CASSLVGQGDYGYTF. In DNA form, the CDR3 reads TGCGCCAGCAGCTTGGTTGGGCAAGGGGACTATGGCTACACCTTC.

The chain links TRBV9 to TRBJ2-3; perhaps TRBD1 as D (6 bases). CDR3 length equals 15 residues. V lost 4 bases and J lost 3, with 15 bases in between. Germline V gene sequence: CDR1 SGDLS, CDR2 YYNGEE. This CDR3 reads CASSPGRGGTDTQYF. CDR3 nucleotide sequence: TGTGCCAGCAGCCCCGGTCGAGGGGGAACAGATACGCAGTATTTT.

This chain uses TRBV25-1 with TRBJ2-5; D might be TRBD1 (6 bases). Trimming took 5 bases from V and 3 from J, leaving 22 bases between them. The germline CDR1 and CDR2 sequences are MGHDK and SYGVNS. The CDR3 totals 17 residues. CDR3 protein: CASSSLKGHREKETQYF. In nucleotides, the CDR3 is TGTGCCAGCAGTTCGCTAAAGGGGCACAGGGAAAAAGAGACCCAGTACTTC.

The CDR3 bases are TGTGCCAGCAGCCCCCGGACTAGCAATGAGCAGTTCTTC. It specifies CASSPRTSNEQFF. This chain uses TRBV7-8 with TRBJ2-1; 7 bases match TRBD2. Losses at the gene ends were 5 bases for V and 6 bases for J; bases not matched to a gene: 4. CDR1 and CDR2 (germline): SGHVS, FQNEAQ. The CDR3 extends over 13 amino acids.

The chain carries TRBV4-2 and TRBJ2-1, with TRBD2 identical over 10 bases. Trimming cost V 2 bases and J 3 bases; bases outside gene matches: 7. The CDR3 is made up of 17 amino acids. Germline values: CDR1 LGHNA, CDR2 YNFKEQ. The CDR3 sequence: CASSQRPGLAIYNEQFF. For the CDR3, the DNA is TGTGCCAGCAGCCAACGACCGGGACTAGCGATCTACAATGAGCAGTTCTTC.

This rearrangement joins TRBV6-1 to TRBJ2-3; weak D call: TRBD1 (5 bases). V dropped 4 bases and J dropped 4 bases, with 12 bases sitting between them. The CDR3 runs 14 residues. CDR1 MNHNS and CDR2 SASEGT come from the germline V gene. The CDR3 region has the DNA TGTGCCAGCAGTGGTTCAGGGTTAGCAGATACGCAGTATTTT. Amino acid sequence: CASSGSGLADTQYF.

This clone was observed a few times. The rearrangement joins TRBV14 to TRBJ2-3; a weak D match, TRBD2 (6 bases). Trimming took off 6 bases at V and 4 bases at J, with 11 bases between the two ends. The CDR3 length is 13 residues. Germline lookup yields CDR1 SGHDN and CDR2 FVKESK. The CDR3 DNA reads TGTGCCAGCAGGCAGGACTATTCAGATACGCAGTATTTT. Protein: CASRQDYSDTQYF.

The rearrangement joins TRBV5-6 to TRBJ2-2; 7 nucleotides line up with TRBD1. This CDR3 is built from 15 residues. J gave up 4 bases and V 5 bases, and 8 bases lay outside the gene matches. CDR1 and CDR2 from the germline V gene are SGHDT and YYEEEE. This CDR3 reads CASSSRTGGTGELFF. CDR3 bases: TGTGCCAGCAGTTCCCGGACAGGCGGCACCGGGGAGCTGTTTTTT.

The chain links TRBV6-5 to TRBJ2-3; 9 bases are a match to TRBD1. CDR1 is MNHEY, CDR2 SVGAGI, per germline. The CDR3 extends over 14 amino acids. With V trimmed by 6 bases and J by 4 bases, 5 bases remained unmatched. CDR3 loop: CASSTGGLADTQYF. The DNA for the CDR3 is TGTGCCAGCAGCACAGGGGGCTTGGCAGATACGCAGTATTTT.

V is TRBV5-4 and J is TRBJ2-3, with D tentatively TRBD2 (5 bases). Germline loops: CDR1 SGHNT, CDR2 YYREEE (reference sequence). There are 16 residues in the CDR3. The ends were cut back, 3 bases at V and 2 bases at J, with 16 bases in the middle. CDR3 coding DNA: TGTGCCAGCAGCTCCGAAGCGGTCCCGAACACAGATACGCAGTATTTT. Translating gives CASSSEAVPNTDTQYF.

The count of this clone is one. The CDR3 here is CASSLVSWYMTDTQYF. The CDR3 DNA sequence: TGTGCCAGCAGCTTGGTCAGTTGGTATATGACAGATACGCAGTATTTT. The V and J genes are TRBV5-5 and TRBJ2-3, with D hard to call. The CDR3 is 16 amino acids. Germline CDR1 SGHKS, CDR2 YYEKEE (reference sequence). V lost 0 bases and J 3 bases, leaving 14 bases between the germline ends.